These 13 T cell receptor beta chains were sequenced from one sample in a study of vaccination and CD4 T cells after COVID-19. An Oncomine TCR Beta short-read assay was used to sequence the DNA from cultured CD4+ T cells. Using its own MiXCR run on the PCR reads, TCRdb lists one record per CDR3 protein. Of roughly 20,000 distinct CDR3 sequences in the sample, over 50% were seen once. Time point defined: late sampling 161 to 241 days after vaccination in three convalescent patients. Treatment: roughly 10-day PBMC culture with coronavirus spike peptide pools or control peptides (ViraFEST assay). Their cognate antigens are unknown. Sequences were derived from CD4+ T cells from blood, cultured in vitro, sampled about 7 months after SARS-CoV-2 vaccination. The source is a human donor who had recovered from COVID-19.

The chain is built from TRBV20-1 and TRBJ2-3, with D maybe TRBD2 (7 bases). The CDR3 totals 13 residues. CDR1 is DFQATT and CDR2 is SNEGSKA in the germline V gene (reference sequence). Trimming pared 3 bases from V and 7 bases from J, leaving 14 bases between. CDR3 region: CSASPGGSYTQYF. The CDR3 nucleotides read TGCAGTGCTAGCCCGGGGGGCAGCTATACGCAGTATTTT.

Written as DNA, the CDR3 is TGCAGTGCTAGAGAACTAGCCGGTCTCCACAATGAGCAGTTCTTC. This gives the protein CSARELAGLHNEQFF. This rearrangement joins TRBV20-1 to TRBJ2-1; tentatively, D is TRBD2 (6 bases). The V end was cut by 0 bases, the J end by 5 bases, with 14 bases between. The germline CDR1 and CDR2 sequences are DFQATT and SNEGSKA (reference sequence). The CDR3 is 15 amino acids.

The gene calls are TRBV11-3 and TRBJ2-7; D is unclear. V was pared by 3 bases and J by 5 bases, with 11 bases between. Germline CDR1 SGHNT, CDR2 YENEEA. There are 13 residues in the CDR3. The CDR3 bases are TGTGCCAGCAGCTTGGGCGGACCTGACGAGCAGTACTTC. As protein: CASSLGGPDEQYF.

This clonotype is labeled medium-sized. This chain connects TRBV4-3 to TRBJ1-2; D call uncertain. Germline CDR1 LGHNA, CDR2 YSLEER. The CDR3 loop spans 16 amino acids. Trimming removed 4 bases from V and 4 bases from J, with 19 bases in between. The DNA for the CDR3 is TGCGCCAGCAGCCCACGCGACGCCTTTTCTCTCTATGGCTACACCTTC. Translating it yields CASSPRDAFSLYGYTF.

The J gene is TRBJ2-1, the V gene TRBV19; no clear D gene. CDR1 LNHDA and CDR2 SQIVND come from the germline V gene (reference sequence). The CDR3 runs to 14 residues. The V end was cut by 4 bases, the J end by 8 bases, with 15 bases between. CDR3 protein: CASSRSALRDEQFF. CDR3 bases: TGTGCCAGTAGTAGGTCGGCCCTCCGGGATGAGCAGTTCTTC.

This chain links TRBV6-1 with TRBJ2-3, with a tentative D call TRBD1 (6 bases). V dropped 5 bases and J dropped 0 bases, with 9 bases sitting between them. There are 14 residues in the CDR3. CDR1 is MNHNS, CDR2 SASEGT, per germline. CDR3 in DNA: TGTGCCAGCAGTCTTACAGGGAGCACAGATACGCAGTATTTT. Translated: CASSLTGSTDTQYF.

The CDR3 region is CASSPDGNTGELFF. The CDR3 nucleotides are TGTGCCAGCAGCCCGGACGGGAACACCGGGGAGCTGTTTTTT. The V call is TRBV7-3, the J call TRBJ2-2; no reliable D call. The CDR3 spans 14 residues. The V end was cut by 5 bases, the J end by 1 base, with 8 bases between. The germline V gene encodes CDR1 SGHTA and CDR2 FQGTGA.

The sample holds one count of this clonotype. The chain joins TRBV6-1 to TRBJ2-5, with 8 nucleotides matching TRBD2. The CDR3 extends over 15 amino acids. The germline gives CDR1 MNHNS, CDR2 SASEGT. Trimming at V came to 7 bases and at J to 4 bases, leaving 11 bases not matched to a gene. The CDR3 here is CASTRAGAPRETQYF. The DNA for the CDR3 is TGTGCCAGCACGAGAGCGGGGGCCCCCAGAGAGACCCAGTACTTC.

This clonotype occurred a few times. The chain joins TRBV20-1 to TRBJ2-3; 12 positions agree with TRBD1. The V segment lost 0 bases and the J segment 1 base; nucleotides outside the gene matches: 5. Germline V CDR1 and CDR2: DFQATT, SNEGSKA (reference sequence). The CDR3 contains 17 residues. CDR3 bases: TGCAGTGCTAGAGACACCGGGACAGGGGGCGGCACAGATACGCAGTATTTT. Protein: CSARDTGTGGGTDTQYF.

The gene calls are TRBV10-3 and TRBJ1-1, with TRBD1 as a possible D gene (6 bases). The germline V gene has CDR1 ENHRY and CDR2 SYGVKD. The CDR3 runs to 12 residues. Trimming took 6 bases from V and 3 from J, leaving 8 bases between them. In nucleotides, the CDR3 is TGTGCCATCAGCTCAGGGGACACTGAAGCTTTCTTT. This codes for CAISSGDTEAFF.

The chain's CDR3 is CASSLFPLSGGSSEQFF. CDR3 sequence (DNA): TGTGCCAGCAGCTTATTCCCGCTTAGCGGGGGTTCTTCTGAGCAGTTCTTC. The V gene is TRBV7-3, the J gene TRBJ2-1; 9 bases fit TRBD2. V lost 2 bases, J lost 9 bases, and 14 bases stayed unmatched. The CDR3 runs 17 residues. CDR1 is SGHTA and CDR2 is FQGTGA in the germline V gene.

The chain has TRBV7-2 and TRBJ2-7; D not certain. The CDR3 has 15 residues. The germline V gene has CDR1 SGHTA and CDR2 FQGNSA. V was cut by 5 bases and J by 3 bases, with 17 bases left in between. The CDR3 region has the DNA TGTGCCAGCAGCACTCGTCAAGGTGGAGTCTACGAGCAGTACTTC. This encodes CASSTRQGGVYEQYF.

The rearrangement uses TRBV27 and TRBJ1-5; D may be TRBD1 (6 bases). Germline lookup yields CDR1 MNHEY and CDR2 SMNVEV (reference sequence). The CDR3 covers 18 residues. Trimming left V 2 bases short and J 5 bases short, with 22 bases between. Here the CDR3 reads CASSLPPIGGNRHQPQHF. CDR3 sequence (DNA): TGTGCCAGCAGTTTACCCCCCATAGGGGGAAACCGCCATCAGCCCCAGCATTTT.